One T cell receptor (beta chain) is described in this entry. The target antigen is unknown. Clones were read by immunoSEQ multiplex PCR, and TCRdb kept only the in-frame ones, dropping some. Of some 100,000 clones listed, under 90% are singletons. Described time point: baseline, week 1 (first vaccination visit). Treatment here: pre-vaccination baseline after standard-of-care therapy. The ends were cut back, 8 bases at V and 2 bases at J, with 13 bases in the middle. CDR1 and CDR2 (germline): GTSNPN, SVGIG (reference sequence). This CDR3 is built from 14 residues. The data stem from a study of a mutant IDH1 vaccine in newly diagnosed glioma. The wider study: Receipt of radiotherapy, temozolomide, or both preceded the study, and most received both. Study observations and caveats: Pseudoprogression apparently tracked independently of changes in top peripheral T cell clonotypes.

Specimen: PBMCs, collected from a glioma patient treated with radiotherapy, temozolomide or both. The TCR comes from a woman aged 45-65 years with glioma. The J gene is TRBJ2-6, the V gene TRBV30; the D gene is possibly TRBD1 (6 bases). The CDR3 here is CAGTPGAGANVLTF. The CDR3 DNA reads as TGTGCCGGAACCCCAGGGGCTGGGGCCAACGTCCTGACTTTC.